The entry that follows covers one T cell receptor beta chain sequence. The target of this receptor is not known. No base quality values were provided; no much bigger clone lies one nucleotide off. The collaborating institutions used their own protocols to collect whole blood in K2EDTA tubes. Collaborator samples were shipped for TCRbeta analysis as frozen whole blood, isolated PBMCs, or DNA extracted from either sample type. The V and J ends are trimmed by 6 bases and 4 bases, leaving 12 bases between them. The CDR3 runs 13 amino acids, cysteine and phenylalanine included. Only the CDR3 part of the read is kept: 39 bases, read in frame from the first base. The germline V gene encodes CDR1 ENHRY and CDR2 SYGVKD. The immunoSEQ Assay, a bias-controlled multiplex PCR, was used to amplify TCRbeta CDR3 regions from genomic DNA. Per the authors' processing: Within the assay, amplification of reference gene primers was used to estimate how many nucleated cells each sample contained. To quantify the absolute abundance of each unique TCRbeta CDR3 rearrangement, sequence reads were collapsed and filtered. For each sample, productive Simpson clonality was calculated by taking the square root of Simpson's diversity index across productive rearrangements. In its TCRdb copy, this immuneACCESS table keeps in-frame sequences only and misses some clones. Where compared with another copy, unresolved V genes explain less than half of these, and the others have no known cause. The V and J calls and clone size come from that table; D and trimming were worked out from the DNA. Present in this sample are approximately 200,000 clones, roughly 80% of which were seen just once. The top ten clonotypes cover around 12% of the sample.

The data are from a study of blood T cell repertoires in COVID-19 (dated by TCRdb to the early 2020s). Study-level background: Collaborator samples came from the United States, Italy and Spain and covered acute and convalescent phases of COVID-19. The material from the prospective study consisted of cDNA or gDNA derived from T cells, B-cell-depleted T cells, or PBMCs. Deeply sampled blood TCRbeta repertoires from subjects exposed to, actively infected with, or recovered from COVID-19 were included in the dataset. The repertoires were made available in a free public database intended to serve as a resource for research on the immune response to SARS-CoV-2. Samples came from the ongoing ImmuneRACE study (first 160 participants) plus 1,254 subjects from 6 global collaborators. Nearly every sample came with metadata listing a de-identified subject ID, COVID-19 status, age in years and sex. Where HLA class I and class II types were available, the types were taken from metadata supplied by the sample provider, not from assay-based typing. Results and caveats for the whole study, not just this receptor: Clinical and demographic metadata were provided uncurated, with the amount varying by source and participant.

The V gene is TRBV10-3 and the J gene is TRBJ2-5; TRBD1 is a possible D gene, resting on 5 matching bases. The material sequenced was peripheral blood. This TCR was recovered from a woman between 50 and 59 years old with acute or convalescent COVID-19. The CDR3 region: CAIRGLDRETQYF. The DNA reads TGTGCCATCAGGGGGCTCGACCGAGAGACCCAGTACTTC.